This T cell receptor (beta chain) was sequenced during a study of blood T cell repertoires in COVID-19. Study at large: Italy, Spain and the United States were the sources of the convalescent and acute COVID-19 samples. T cells, B-cell-depleted T cells, or PBMCs provided the cDNA or gDNA that served as material.

Original data processing: Estimates of nucleated cell counts were drawn from the amplification of reference gene primers. Clones were read by immunoSEQ multiplex PCR, and TCRdb kept only the in-frame ones, dropping some. V, J and clone size reflect that table, while D and trimming were determined from the DNA. The sample includes roughly 120,000 clones, roughly 85% of them seen just once. Germline CDR1 reads SGHRS; CDR2 reads YFSETQ. This CDR3 has 15 amino acids. V lost 1 base to trimming and J lost 2 bases, with 11 bases between them. The source material was peripheral blood. This chain uses TRBV5-1 with TRBJ2-3; D remains ambiguous. The source is a human donor in a cohort sampled during active COVID-19. CDR3 nucleotide sequence: TGCGCCAGCAGCTTGACCCACACGTTCACAGATACGCAGTATTTT. Amino acid sequence: CASSLTHTFTDTQYF.